This entry describes one T cell receptor (beta chain). Relapse after autologous stem cell transplantation occurred in every patient, and brentuximab vedotin exposure varied. The CDR3 has 14 residues. The trim removed 3 bases at V and 0 bases at J, leaving 2 bases unmatched. The germline V gene has CDR1 LNHNV and CDR2 YYDKDF (reference sequence). Assay: immunoSEQ multiplex PCR; the TCRdb copy retains only in-frame clones and omits some. This table holds some 30,000 clones, around 67% found once. The sample originates from a study of PD-1 blockade in classical Hodgkin lymphoma. The chain joins TRBV15 to TRBJ2-7, with 7 nucleotides matching TRBD1. The specimen comprised peripheral blood mononuclear cells (PBMCs), sampled before the second cycle of nivolumab. This receptor was identified in a human donor with classical Hodgkin lymphoma. CDR3 bases: TGTGCCACCAGCAGGGACAGGAGCTCCTACGAGCAGTACTTC. It translates to CATSRDRSSYEQYF.